One sample yielded the 18 T cell receptor beta chains listed below, sequenced in a study of cytomegalovirus exposure and HLA in healthy donors. 13 Jbeta primers and 60 Vbeta primers were used for the PCR. Sequencing was performed with immunoSEQ multiplex PCR; in TCRdb, only in-frame clones are kept and a portion is missing. The sample contains around 160,000 clones, under 85% of which appear only once. The sequenced sample consisted of PBMCs. The receptors shown here come from a woman in her 40s in good health and CMV-seropositive.

The rearrangement uses TRBV27 and TRBJ2-2; D not certain. The CDR3 length is 16 residues. Germline V lookup: CDR1 MNHEY, CDR2 SMNVEV (reference sequence). V lost 4 bases and J lost 6, with 18 bases in between. For the CDR3, the DNA is TGTGCCAGCAGTTGGGTATCCGCGGCGGTTGCCGGGGAGCTGTTTTTT. It is translated as CASSWVSAAVAGELFF.

The chain carries TRBV18 and TRBJ2-1, with 12 bases lining up with TRBD2. This CDR3 is built from 17 residues. The V gene end was trimmed by 5 bases and the J gene end by 7 bases; junction bases not matched to a gene: 12. CDR1 KGHSH and CDR2 LQKENI come from the germline V gene. The CDR3 DNA reads as TGTGCCAGCTCAGGACTAGCGGGGTATCTTTTTAAGAATGAGCAGTTCTTC. It specifies CASSGLAGYLFKNEQFF.

The chain joins TRBV27 to TRBJ1-4, with 11 bases aligning to TRBD1. CDR1 is MNHEY, CDR2 SMNVEV, per germline (reference sequence). V gave up 6 bases and J gave up 7 bases; unmatched junction bases: 4. The CDR3 has 14 residues. CDR3 bases: TGTGCCAGCAGGTCCGGGACAGGGGGTGAAAAACTGTTTTTT. Its translation: CASRSGTGGEKLFF.

For the CDR3, the DNA is TGTGCCAGCAGCTTACAAGAGGGCACAGAAGCTTTCTTT. Translation: CASSLQEGTEAFF. The chain joins TRBV7-7 to TRBJ1-1; no firm D call. CDR1 is SSHAT and CDR2 is FNYEAQ in the germline V gene (reference sequence). The CDR3 spans 13 residues. V gave up 2 bases and J gave up 8 bases, with 12 bases separating them.

This clone appeared a single time. V and J are TRBV5-6 and TRBJ2-1; 13 bases line up with TRBD2. J lost 7 bases, V lost 0 bases, and 7 bases had no gene match. Germline V gene lookup returns CDR1 SGHDT and CDR2 YYEEEE. The CDR3 spans 17 residues. The CDR3 loop is CASSLGTSGGPGNEQFF. CDR3 DNA: TGTGCCAGCAGCTTGGGGACTAGCGGGGGCCCCGGTAATGAGCAGTTCTTC.

The chain has TRBV4-2 and TRBJ2-2, with D possibly being TRBD2 (7 bases). The ends were cut back, 4 bases at V and 1 base at J, with 16 bases in the middle. Germline lookup yields CDR1 LGHNA and CDR2 YNFKEQ. The CDR3 is 17 amino acids. The CDR3 sequence is CASSLVGGGGNTGELFF. For the CDR3, the DNA is TGTGCCAGCAGCCTGGTGGGGGGGGGCGGGAACACCGGGGAGCTGTTTTTT.

The CDR3 region is CARDRGHTEAFF. The CDR3 DNA reads TGTGCCAGAGACAGGGGGCACACTGAAGCTTTCTTT. J is TRBJ1-1 and V is TRBV25-1; TRBD1 agrees at 10 bases. This CDR3 comprises 12 residues. V was pared by 9 bases and J by 3 bases, with 1 base of the junction left unmatched. In germline, CDR1 is MGHDK, CDR2 SYGVNS.

V gene TRBV5-6 combines with J gene TRBJ1-2; 7 bases fit TRBD1. CDR3 length: 14 residues. The germline CDR1 and CDR2 sequences are SGHDT and YYEEEE. V gave up 6 bases and J gave up 1 base; unmatched junction bases: 6. In DNA form, the CDR3 reads TGTGCCAGCATCCAGACAGGGAGTAACTATGGCTACACCTTC. This encodes CASIQTGSNYGYTF.

V gene TRBV28 combines with J gene TRBJ1-1; 10 bases match TRBD1. This CDR3 comprises 15 residues. Per the germline V gene, CDR1 is MDHEN and CDR2 is SYDVKM. The V gene end was trimmed by 5 bases and the J gene end by 1 base; junction bases not matched to a gene: 4. In DNA, the CDR3 is TGTGCCAGCAGTGGGACAGGGGTCGAGAACACTGAAGCTTTCTTT. This encodes CASSGTGVENTEAFF.

This sequence joins TRBV6-6 and TRBJ2-7; D is ambiguous. The CDR3 covers 12 residues. Trimming cost V 0 bases and J 7 bases, with 7 bases left between them. The germline V gene encodes CDR1 MNHNY and CDR2 SVGAGI (reference sequence). CDR3 in amino acids: CASSYSGPEQYF. DNA of the CDR3: TGTGCCAGCAGTTACTCGGGCCCTGAGCAGTACTTC.

The chain has TRBV15 and TRBJ2-7, with TRBD1 identical over 7 bases. CDR3 length: 14 residues. Per germline, CDR1 LNHNV and CDR2 YYDKDF (reference sequence). With 8 bases clipped from V and 3 bases from J, the junction kept 10 bases outside the gene matches. Here the CDR3 reads CATAKTGIFYEQYF. CDR3 sequence (DNA): TGTGCCACCGCGAAGACAGGGATATTCTACGAGCAGTACTTC.

This clone has a handful of counts. The chain uses TRBV11-3 and TRBJ2-3, with D possibly TRBD1 on 6 matching bases. Trimming took off 1 base at V and 1 base at J, with 9 bases between the two ends. The CDR3 extends over 15 amino acids. Per germline, CDR1 SGHNT and CDR2 YENEEA. In nucleotides, the CDR3 is TGTGCCAGCAGCTTAGCACAGGGCCGCACAGATACGCAGTATTTT. Residues: CASSLAQGRTDTQYF. Looking up the rest from reference TRBV11-3 and TRBJ2-3 gives the full variable domain: EAGVVQSPRYKIIEKKQPVAFWCNPISGHNTLYWYLQNLGQGPELLIRYENEEAVDDSQLPKDRFSAERLKGVDSTLKIQPAELGDSAVYLCASSLAQGRTDTQYFGPGTRLTVL.

This clone was seen only a few times. The chain uses TRBV6-1 and TRBJ2-7; 7 bases are a match to TRBD2. Germline CDR1 reads MNHNS; CDR2 reads SASEGT. The CDR3 consists of 13 residues. V dropped 3 bases and J dropped 1; count of bases not matched to a gene: 0. CDR3 bases: TGTGCCAGCAGTGATAGCGGGTCCTACGAGCAGTACTTC. This codes for CASSDSGSYEQYF.

This chain joins TRBV7-3 and TRBJ2-3; tentatively, D is TRBD1 (6 bases). Germline values: CDR1 SGHTA, CDR2 FQGTGA. The V and J ends lost 5 bases and 4 bases respectively, with 13 bases between them. There are 14 residues in the CDR3. The CDR3 DNA reads as TGTGCCAGCAGCGTACAGGGTACCGCAGATACGCAGTATTTT. Protein: CASSVQGTADTQYF.

This chain connects TRBV9 to TRBJ2-5; TRBD1 aligns across 12 bases. The J call could be wrong; TRBJ2-7 is a better fit for the DNA end. The CDR3 has 17 amino acids. Germline V CDR1 and CDR2: SGDLS, YYNGEE. Here the CDR3 reads CASSVAVGTGGSYEQYF. CDR3 bases: TGTGCCAGCAGCGTAGCTGTAGGGACAGGGGGCAGCTACGAGCAGTACTTC.

The V call is TRBV4-1, the J call TRBJ1-6; TRBD1 matches at 7 bases. The CDR3 sequence is 14 residues long. V shed 1 base and J 16 bases; nucleotides not matched to a gene: 10. Germline lookup yields CDR1 MGHRA and CDR2 YSYEKL. CDR3 DNA sequence: TGCGCCAGCAGCCAAGTATATGACAGGGTGGGGCTCCACTTT. It is translated as CASSQVYDRVGLHF.

DNA for the CDR3: TGTGCCAGCAGCTCGTCGAACATCCATGGCTACACCTTC. Residues: CASSSSNIHGYTF. V is TRBV5-4 and J is TRBJ1-2; the D is unclear. Germline V CDR1 and CDR2: SGHNT, YYREEE (reference sequence). This CDR3 contains 13 residues. Between the trimmed V and J ends, which lost 3 bases and 6 bases, there was a span of 12 bases. The whole variable domain, remainder taken from reference TRBV5-4 and TRBJ1-2, is ETGVTQSPTHLIKTRGQQVTLRCSSQSGHNTVSWYQQALGQGPQFIFQYYREEENGRGNFPPRFSGLQFPNYSSELNVNALELDDSALYLCASSSSNIHGYTFGSGTRLTVV.

The chain recombines TRBV5-4 with TRBJ1-1; D might be TRBD1 (5 bases). Deletions cut 0 bases from V and 3 bases from J, with 9 bases between. Germline V gives CDR1 SGHNT, CDR2 YYREEE (reference sequence). There are 14 residues in the CDR3. This chain's CDR3 is CASSLDQGDTEAFF. The CDR3 DNA is TGTGCCAGCAGCTTGGACCAAGGGGACACTGAAGCTTTCTTT. The full variable domain, its missing parts supplied by reference TRBV5-4 and TRBJ1-1, is ETGVTQSPTHLIKTRGQQVTLRCSSQSGHNTVSWYQQALGQGPQFIFQYYREEENGRGNFPPRFSGLQFPNYSSELNVNALELDDSALYLCASSLDQGDTEAFFGQGTRLTVV.